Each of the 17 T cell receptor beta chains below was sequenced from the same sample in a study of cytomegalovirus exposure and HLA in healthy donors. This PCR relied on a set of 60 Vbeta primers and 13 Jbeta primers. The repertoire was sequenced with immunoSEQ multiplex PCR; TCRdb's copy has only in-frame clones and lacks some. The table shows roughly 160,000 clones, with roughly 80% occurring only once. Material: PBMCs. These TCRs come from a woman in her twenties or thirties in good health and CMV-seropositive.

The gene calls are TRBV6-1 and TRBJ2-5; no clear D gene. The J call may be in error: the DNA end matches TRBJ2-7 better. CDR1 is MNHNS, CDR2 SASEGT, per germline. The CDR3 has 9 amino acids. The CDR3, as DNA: TGTGCCAGCTCGTACGAGCAGTACTTC. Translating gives CASSYEQYF.

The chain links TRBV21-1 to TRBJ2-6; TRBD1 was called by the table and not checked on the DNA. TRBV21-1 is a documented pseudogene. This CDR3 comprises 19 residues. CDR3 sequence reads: CASSNLGQVGTSGANVLTF. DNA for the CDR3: TGTGCCAGCAGCAATTTGGGACAGGTTGGGACCTCTGGGGCCAACGTCCTGACTTTC.

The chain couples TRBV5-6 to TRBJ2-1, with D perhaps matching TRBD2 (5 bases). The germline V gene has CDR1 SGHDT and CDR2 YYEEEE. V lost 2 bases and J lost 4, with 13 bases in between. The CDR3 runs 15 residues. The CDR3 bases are TGTGCCAGCAGCTTCGGGCTAGCCGATTACAATGAGCAGTTCTTC. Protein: CASSFGLADYNEQFF.

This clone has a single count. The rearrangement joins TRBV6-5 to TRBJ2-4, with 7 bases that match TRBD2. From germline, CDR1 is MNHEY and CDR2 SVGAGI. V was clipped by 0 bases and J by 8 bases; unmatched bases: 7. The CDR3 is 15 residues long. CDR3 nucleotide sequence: TGTGCCAGCAGTTACTCTCTGGGGGGGAGGGACATTCAGTACTTC. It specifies CASSYSLGGRDIQYF.

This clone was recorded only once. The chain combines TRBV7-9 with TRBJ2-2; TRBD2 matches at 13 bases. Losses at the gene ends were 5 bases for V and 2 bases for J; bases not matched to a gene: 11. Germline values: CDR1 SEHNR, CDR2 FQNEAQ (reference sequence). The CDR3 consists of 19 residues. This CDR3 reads CASSPRLAGGLINTGELFF. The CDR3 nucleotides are TGTGCCAGCAGCCCAAGACTAGCGGGGGGCCTAATTAACACCGGGGAGCTGTTTTTT.

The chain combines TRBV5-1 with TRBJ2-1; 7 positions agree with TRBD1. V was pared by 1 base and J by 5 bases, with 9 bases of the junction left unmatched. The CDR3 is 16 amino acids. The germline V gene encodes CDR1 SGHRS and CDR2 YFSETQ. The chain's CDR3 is CASSLKQGRVDNEQFF. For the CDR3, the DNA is TGCGCCAGCAGCTTGAAACAGGGGCGAGTGGACAATGAGCAGTTCTTC.

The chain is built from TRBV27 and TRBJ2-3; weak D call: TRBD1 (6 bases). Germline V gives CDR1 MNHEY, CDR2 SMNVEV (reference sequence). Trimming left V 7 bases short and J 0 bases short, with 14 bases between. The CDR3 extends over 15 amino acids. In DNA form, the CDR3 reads TGTGCCAGCACCAAGGGGGTCGTTAGCACAGATACGCAGTATTTT. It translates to CASTKGVVSTDTQYF.

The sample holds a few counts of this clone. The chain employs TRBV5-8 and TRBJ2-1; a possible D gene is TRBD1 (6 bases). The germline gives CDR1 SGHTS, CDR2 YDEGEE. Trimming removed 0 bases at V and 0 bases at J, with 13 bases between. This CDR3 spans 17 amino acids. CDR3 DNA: TGTGCCAGCAGCTTGGGAACAGGGTTAAGCTCCTACAATGAGCAGTTCTTC. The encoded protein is CASSLGTGLSSYNEQFF.

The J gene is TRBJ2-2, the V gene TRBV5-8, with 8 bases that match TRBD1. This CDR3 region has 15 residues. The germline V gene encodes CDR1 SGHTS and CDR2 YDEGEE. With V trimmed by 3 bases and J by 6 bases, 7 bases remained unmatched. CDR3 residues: CASSWTGQVSGELFF. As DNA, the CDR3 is TGTGCCAGCAGCTGGACAGGGCAGGTGTCCGGGGAGCTGTTTTTT. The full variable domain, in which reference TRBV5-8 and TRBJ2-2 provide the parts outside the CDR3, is EAGVTQSPTHLIKTRGQQATLRCSPISGHTSVYWYQQALGLGLQFLLWYDEGEERNRGNFPPRFSGRQFPNYSSELNVNALELEDSALYLCASSWTGQVSGELFFGEGSRLTVL.

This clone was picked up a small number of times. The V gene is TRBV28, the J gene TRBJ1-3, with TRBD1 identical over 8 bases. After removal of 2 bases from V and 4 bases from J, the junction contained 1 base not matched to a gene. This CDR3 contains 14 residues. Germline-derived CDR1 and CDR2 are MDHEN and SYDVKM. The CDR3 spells CASSLRDRGNTIYF. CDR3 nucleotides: TGTGCCAGCAGTTTACGGGACAGGGGAAACACCATATATTTT. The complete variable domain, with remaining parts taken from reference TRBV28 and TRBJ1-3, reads DVKVTQSSRYLVKRTGEKVFLECVQDMDHENMFWYRQDPGLGLRLIYFSYDVKMKEKGDIPEGYSVSREKKERFSLILESASTNQTSMYLCASSLRDRGNTIYFGEGSWLTVV.

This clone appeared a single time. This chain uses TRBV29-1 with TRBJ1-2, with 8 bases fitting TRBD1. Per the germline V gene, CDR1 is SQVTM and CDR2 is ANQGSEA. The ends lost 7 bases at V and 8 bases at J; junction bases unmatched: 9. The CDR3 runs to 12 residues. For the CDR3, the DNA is TGCAGCGCGCCCGACAGGGGCGGCGGCTACACCTTC. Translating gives CSAPDRGGGYTF.

This CDR3 is CASSLDPDSYEQYF. The DNA of the CDR3 is TGTGCCAGCAGCTTAGATCCTGACAGCTACGAGCAGTACTTC. The chain links TRBV11-1 to TRBJ2-5; D might be TRBD1 (5 bases). Judging by the DNA end, TRBJ2-7 fits better; the J call may be wrong. The CDR3 length is 14 residues. The germline CDR1 and CDR2 sequences are SGHAT and FQDESV (reference sequence).

The CDR3 nucleotides are TGTGCCAGCAGTTTGTCGGTCTACGAGCAGTACTTC. Translating gives CASSLSVYEQYF. The genes are TRBV6-1 and TRBJ2-7, with unresolved D. Trimming took 5 bases from V and 3 from J, leaving 8 bases between them. The CDR3 spans 12 residues. CDR1 MNHNS and CDR2 SASEGT come from the germline V gene.

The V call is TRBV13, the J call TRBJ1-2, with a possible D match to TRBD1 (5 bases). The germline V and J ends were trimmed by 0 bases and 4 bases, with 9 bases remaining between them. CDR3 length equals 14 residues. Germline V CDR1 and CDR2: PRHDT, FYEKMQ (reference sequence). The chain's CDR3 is CASSLGTAAYGYTF. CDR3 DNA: TGTGCCAGCAGCTTAGGGACAGCCGCCTATGGCTACACCTTC.

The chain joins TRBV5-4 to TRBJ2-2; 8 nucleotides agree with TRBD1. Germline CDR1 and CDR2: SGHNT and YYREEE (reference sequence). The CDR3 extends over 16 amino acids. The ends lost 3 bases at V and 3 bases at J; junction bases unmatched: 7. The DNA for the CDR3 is TGTGCCAGCAGCTCCGGACAGGGACCGTACACCGGGGAGCTGTTTTTT. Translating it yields CASSSGQGPYTGELFF.

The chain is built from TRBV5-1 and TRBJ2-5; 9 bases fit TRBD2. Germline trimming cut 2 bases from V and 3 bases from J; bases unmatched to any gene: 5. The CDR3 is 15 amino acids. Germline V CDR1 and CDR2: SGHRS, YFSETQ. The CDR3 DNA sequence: TGCGCCAGCAGCTTAGCGGGGGGTTCCGAAGAGACCCAGTACTTC. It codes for CASSLAGGSEETQYF.

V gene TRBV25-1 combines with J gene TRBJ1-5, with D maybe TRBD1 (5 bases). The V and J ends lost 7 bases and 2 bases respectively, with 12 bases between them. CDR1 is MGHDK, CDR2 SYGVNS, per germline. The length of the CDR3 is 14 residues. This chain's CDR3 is CASIGGDGNQPQHF. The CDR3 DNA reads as TGTGCCAGCATTGGGGGGGATGGCAATCAGCCCCAGCATTTT.